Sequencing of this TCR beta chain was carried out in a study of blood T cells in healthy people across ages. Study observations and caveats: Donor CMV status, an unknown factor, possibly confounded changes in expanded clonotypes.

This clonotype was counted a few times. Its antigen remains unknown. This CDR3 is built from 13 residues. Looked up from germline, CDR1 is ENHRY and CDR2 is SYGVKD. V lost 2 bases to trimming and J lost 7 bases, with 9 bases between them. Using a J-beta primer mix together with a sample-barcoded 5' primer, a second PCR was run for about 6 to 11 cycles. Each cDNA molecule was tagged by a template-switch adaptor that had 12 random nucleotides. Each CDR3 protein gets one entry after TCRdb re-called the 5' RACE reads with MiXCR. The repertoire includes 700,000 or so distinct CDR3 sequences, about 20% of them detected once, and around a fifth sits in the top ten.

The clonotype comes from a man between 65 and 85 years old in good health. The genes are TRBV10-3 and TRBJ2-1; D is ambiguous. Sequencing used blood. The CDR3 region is CAISEDSVNEQFF. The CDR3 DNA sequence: TGTGCCATCAGTGAGGATTCAGTAAATGAGCAGTTCTTC.